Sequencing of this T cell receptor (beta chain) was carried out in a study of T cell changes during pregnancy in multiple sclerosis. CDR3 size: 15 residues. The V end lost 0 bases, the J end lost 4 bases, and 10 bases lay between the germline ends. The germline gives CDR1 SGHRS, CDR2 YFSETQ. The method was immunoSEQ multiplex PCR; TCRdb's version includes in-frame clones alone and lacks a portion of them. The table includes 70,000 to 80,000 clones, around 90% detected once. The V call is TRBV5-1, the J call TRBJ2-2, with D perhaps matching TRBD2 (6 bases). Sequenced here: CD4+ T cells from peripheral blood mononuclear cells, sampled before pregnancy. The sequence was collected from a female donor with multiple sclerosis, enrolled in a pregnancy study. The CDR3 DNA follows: TGCGCCAGCAGCTTGGGTAGGGGAGGCACCGGGGAGCTGTTTTTT. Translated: CASSLGRGGTGELFF. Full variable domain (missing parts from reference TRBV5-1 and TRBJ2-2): KAGVTQTPRYLIKTRGQQVTLSCSPISGHRSVSWYQQTPGQGLQFLFEYFSETQRNKGNFPGRFSGRQFSNSRSEMNVSTLELGDSALYLCASSLGRGGTGELFFGEGSRLTVL.